These 29 T cell receptor beta chains share one sample of origin, sequenced in a study of blood T cell repertoires in COVID-19. TCRdb keeps only in-frame clones here, not all; method: immunoSEQ multiplex PCR. This table has about 250,000 clones, roughly 87% appearing once. Sequencing was performed on PBMCs or T cells enriched from blood (not recorded which). These TCRs come from a woman aged 25 to 39 with acute COVID-19.

The chain links TRBV19 to TRBJ2-3; D unresolved. V lost 6 bases to trimming and J lost 1 base, with 14 bases between them. Germline lookup yields CDR1 LNHDA and CDR2 SQIVND (reference sequence). This CDR3 has 15 residues. CDR3 region: CASSPHRVGTDTQYF. Here the CDR3 DNA reads TGTGCCAGTAGCCCCCACCGAGTGGGCACAGATACGCAGTATTTT.

This clone was observed a single time. The chain uses TRBV7-8 and TRBJ2-7; possibly TRBD1 for D (5 bases). The CDR3 has 15 amino acids. Germline V gene sequence: CDR1 SGHVS, CDR2 FQNEAQ. Trimming cost V 2 bases and J 0 bases, with 11 bases left between them. The CDR3 DNA is TGTGCCAGCAGCTTATTTCAGGGTCGCTCCTACGAGCAGTACTTC. It translates to CASSLFQGRSYEQYF.

The rearrangement joins TRBV7-2 to TRBJ1-1, with D possibly being TRBD1 (5 bases). Germline lookup yields CDR1 SGHTA and CDR2 FQGNSA. Trimming took off 0 bases at V and 4 bases at J, with 15 bases between the two ends. This CDR3 is built from 16 residues. CDR3 in DNA: TGTGCCAGCAGCTTAGCGTCGGGCAGGGCTGGCACTGAAGCTTTCTTT. Protein: CASSLASGRAGTEAFF.

CDR3 residues: CASAPGGAVGENTEAFF. DNA of the CDR3: TGTGCCAGCGCACCGGGGGGAGCGGTAGGGGAAAACACTGAAGCTTTCTTT. The chain combines TRBV25-1 with TRBJ1-1; D possibly corresponds to TRBD1 (5 bases). Germline V gene sequence: CDR1 MGHDK, CDR2 SYGVNS. The CDR3 is made up of 17 amino acids. V was cut by 8 bases and J by 2 bases, with 24 bases left in between.

The chain has TRBV19 and TRBJ1-4, with D hard to call. The germline V gene encodes CDR1 LNHDA and CDR2 SQIVND (reference sequence). Between the trimmed V and J ends, which lost 5 bases and 6 bases, there was a span of 13 bases. CDR3 length: 14 amino acids. The CDR3 region is CASSLQEADEKLFF. CDR3 nucleotides: TGTGCCAGTAGTCTCCAGGAAGCTGATGAAAAACTGTTTTTT.

J is TRBJ1-4 and V is TRBV7-9, with a possible D match to TRBD1 (6 bases). Germline V gene lookup returns CDR1 SEHNR and CDR2 FQNEAQ (reference sequence). The CDR3 has 16 amino acids. The germline V and J ends were trimmed by 1 base and 5 bases, with 14 bases remaining between them. CDR3 sequence (DNA): TGTGCCAGCAGCTTAGGAGACAGGACTCCAAATGAAAAACTGTTTTTT. It yields the protein CASSLGDRTPNEKLFF.

The rearrangement uses TRBV6-5 and TRBJ2-7; the match to TRBD1 covers 10 bases. Trimming at V came to 4 bases and at J to 4 bases, leaving 4 bases not matched to a gene. Germline-derived CDR1 and CDR2 are MNHEY and SVGAGI. The CDR3 loop spans 14 amino acids. CDR3 sequence (DNA): TGTGCCAGCAGTTCTTGGGACAGGGGTTACGAGCAGTACTTC. This codes for CASSSWDRGYEQYF.

The chain recombines TRBV6-5 with TRBJ1-2; 7 bases align to TRBD1. Germline V CDR1 and CDR2: MNHEY, SVGAGI. CDR3 length: 14 residues. The V and J ends lost 2 bases and 8 bases, in that order; junction bases with no gene match: 8. The CDR3 protein is CASSYGEGARGYTF. In DNA form, the CDR3 reads TGTGCCAGCAGTTACGGCGAGGGGGCGCGAGGCTACACCTTC.

The rearrangement links TRBV28 to TRBJ1-2; 7 bases align to TRBD1. There are 16 residues in the CDR3. V was clipped by 6 bases and J by 2 bases; unmatched bases: 12. Germline V gives CDR1 MDHEN, CDR2 SYDVKM. The CDR3 nucleotides read TGTGCCAGCAGCCCGACGGTGGCAGGGGGAAACTATGGCTACACCTTC. It codes for CASSPTVAGGNYGYTF.

This chain links TRBV7-9 with TRBJ2-4; perhaps TRBD2 as D (5 bases). This CDR3 has 16 amino acids. Trimming cost V 1 base and J 0 bases, with 10 bases left between them. In germline, CDR1 is SEHNR, CDR2 FQNEAQ (reference sequence). DNA for the CDR3: TGTGCCAGCAGCTTAGTGGGGAGTCTAGCCAAAAACATTCAGTACTTC. The encoded protein is CASSLVGSLAKNIQYF.

The chain carries TRBV5-1 and TRBJ2-5, with 7 bases identical to TRBD2. The CDR3 is 16 residues long. The V gene end was trimmed by 0 bases and the J gene end by 5 bases; junction bases not matched to a gene: 10. In germline, CDR1 is SGHRS, CDR2 YFSETQ. The CDR3 bases are TGCGCCAGCAGCTTGGAATTCATCTGGGGGGGTGAGACCCAGTACTTC. This gives the protein CASSLEFIWGGETQYF.

The rearrangement links TRBV2 to TRBJ1-2, with 9 bases fitting TRBD1. Germline V gives CDR1 SNHLY, CDR2 FYNNEI. V gave up 6 bases and J gave up 0 bases; unmatched junction bases: 2. The CDR3 sequence is 14 residues long. The CDR3 coding sequence is TGTGCCAGCAGCGGACAGGGGCCTAACTATGGCTACACCTTC. Translated, it gives CASSGQGPNYGYTF. The variable domain in full, completed from reference TRBV2 and TRBJ1-2, reads EPEVTQTPSHQVTQMGQEVILRCVPISNHLYFYWYRQILGQKVEFLVSFYNNEISEKSEIFDDQFSVERPDGSNFTLKIRSTKLEDSAMYFCASSGQGPNYGYTFGSGTRLTVV.

This chain uses TRBV3-1 (or the pseudogene TRBV3-2) with TRBJ2-1, with 11 bases lining up with TRBD2. V lost 0 bases and J lost 5; bases outside the gene matches: 3. The germline gives CDR1 LGHDT, CDR2 YNNKEL (reference sequence). CDR3 length: 16 residues. The CDR3 loop reads CASSQDLLAGDNEQFF. In DNA form, the CDR3 reads TGTGCCAGCAGCCAAGATTTACTAGCGGGAGACAATGAGCAGTTCTTC.

This chain connects TRBV12-5 to TRBJ2-1; TRBD2 agrees at 12 bases. Per the germline V gene, CDR1 is LGHNT and CDR2 is FRNRAP. This CDR3 has 15 residues. After removal of 6 bases from V and 5 bases from J, the junction contained 5 bases not matched to a gene. CDR3 sequence reads: CASGLTSGGDNEQFF. As DNA, the CDR3 is TGTGCTAGTGGCCTGACTAGCGGGGGAGACAATGAGCAGTTCTTC.

The chain is built from TRBV9 and TRBJ1-5, with D possibly being TRBD1 (5 bases). The CDR3 totals 15 residues. Germline assignment: CDR1 SGDLS and CDR2 YYNGEE. Trimming left V 0 bases short and J 4 bases short, with 11 bases between. CDR3 nucleotide sequence: TGTGCCAGCAGCGTAGGGGGGGGTAGGAATCAGCCCCAGCATTTT. Protein: CASSVGGGRNQPQHF.

The gene calls are TRBV30 and TRBJ2-1; 11 bases align to TRBD1. The CDR3 runs to 14 residues. V lost 1 base, J lost 6 bases, and 2 bases stayed unmatched. Germline CDR1 is GTSNPN and CDR2 is SVGIG (reference sequence). DNA of the CDR3: TGTGCCTGGAGTGGGGACAGGGGGGGCAATGAGCAGTTCTTC. This encodes CAWSGDRGGNEQFF.

In DNA form, the CDR3 reads TGCGCCAGCAGCTTGGAGGCCAGGGAAGGGACCCAGTACTTC. It encodes CASSLEAREGTQYF. This chain connects TRBV5-1 to TRBJ2-5; weak D call: TRBD1 (5 bases). This CDR3 comprises 14 residues. Trimming left V 0 bases short and J 7 bases short, with 13 bases between. Germline CDR1 is SGHRS and CDR2 is YFSETQ.

The gene calls are TRBV6-2 or TRBV6-3 and TRBJ2-1; possible D gene TRBD2, 5 bases. Germline V lookup: CDR1 MNHEY, CDR2 SVGEGT. The CDR3 runs 17 residues. Trimming pared 4 bases from V and 9 bases from J, leaving 25 bases between. In DNA form, the CDR3 reads TGTGCCAGCAGTTCATTCACCGGGGTATGGATTTTTGGTGAGCAGTTCTTC. Translated, it gives CASSSFTGVWIFGEQFF.

The V and J genes are TRBV18 and TRBJ1-2; TRBD1 might be the D (6 bases). Germline values: CDR1 KGHSH, CDR2 LQKENI. Trimming shortened V by 0 bases and J by 8 bases, and 13 bases separated the two germline ends. This CDR3 has 14 residues. The CDR3 sequence is CASSPPGGSVGYTF. The CDR3 DNA is TGTGCCAGCTCACCACCAGGGGGAAGTGTAGGCTACACCTTC. The whole variable domain, filled in from reference TRBV18 and TRBJ1-2, reads NAGVMQNPRHLVRRRGQEARLRCSPMKGHSHVYWYRQLPEEGLKFMVYLQKENIIDESGMPKERFSAEFPKEGPSILRIQQVVRGDSAAYFCASSPPGGSVGYTFGSGTRLTVV.

This chain connects TRBV7-9 to TRBJ1-4; 8 nucleotides agree with TRBD1. The length of the CDR3 is 13 residues. V trimming: 7 bases; J trimming: 8 bases; junction bases outside the gene matches: 6. Germline CDR1 SEHNR, CDR2 FQNEAQ (reference sequence). CDR3 sequence reads: CASTNRGGEKLFF. DNA for the CDR3: TGTGCCAGCACTAACAGGGGGGGAGAAAAACTGTTTTTT.

For this clone: Additional DNA sequences in this sample encode the identical CDR3. The rearrangement joins TRBV6-1 to TRBJ1-2, with 7 bases fitting TRBD1. The CDR3 has 14 residues. The junction had 4 bases not matched to a gene; V was cut back by 2 bases and J by 4 bases. Germline values: CDR1 MNHNS, CDR2 SASEGT. CDR3: CASSESGQSYGYTF. The CDR3 coding sequence is TGTGCCAGCAGTGAATCGGGACAGTCCTATGGCTACACCTTC.

CDR3 nucleotide sequence: TGTGCCAGCAGCTTAGTTGCGGGGGGGTACACAGATACGCAGTATTTT. Amino acids: CASSLVAGGYTDTQYF. V is TRBV11-2 and J is TRBJ2-3, with TRBD2 matching over 9 bases. There are 16 residues in the CDR3. V was clipped by 1 base and J by 2 bases; unmatched bases: 4. In germline, CDR1 is SGHAT, CDR2 FQNNGV. The whole variable domain, filled in from reference TRBV11-2 and TRBJ2-3, reads EAGVAQSPRYKIIEKRQSVAFWCNPISGHATLYWYQQILGQGPKLLIQFQNNGVVDDSQLPKDRFSAERLKGVDSTLKIQPAKLEDSAVYLCASSLVAGGYTDTQYFGPGTRLTVL.

The chain combines TRBV7-9 with TRBJ2-5, with D perhaps matching TRBD1 (6 bases). The CDR3 has 17 residues. Trimming removed 4 bases at V and 1 base at J, with 19 bases between. Germline values: CDR1 SEHNR, CDR2 FQNEAQ (reference sequence). CDR3 DNA sequence: TGTGCCAGCAGCTGGACCTGGGACACCACCTCCCAAGAGACCCAGTACTTC. Encoded protein: CASSWTWDTTSQETQYF.

CDR3 DNA: TGTGCCAGCAGCAGGACAGGGACTGAAGCTTTCTTT. As protein: CASSRTGTEAFF. The genes are TRBV7-9 and TRBJ1-1; TRBD1 aligns across 8 bases. The germline gives CDR1 SEHNR, CDR2 FQNEAQ (reference sequence). This CDR3 is 12 amino acids long. V shed 5 bases and J 5 bases; nucleotides not matched to a gene: 1.

V and J are TRBV11-2 and TRBJ2-7, with 11 bases lining up with TRBD2. The germline gives CDR1 SGHAT, CDR2 FQNNGV. Trimming at V came to 5 bases and at J to 0 bases, leaving 6 bases not matched to a gene. The CDR3 runs to 16 residues. The CDR3 here is CASSRLAGNPSYEQYF. The CDR3 DNA follows: TGTGCCAGCAGCCGACTAGCGGGGAACCCCTCCTACGAGCAGTACTTC. Filled out from reference TRBV11-2 and TRBJ2-7, the complete variable domain reads EAGVAQSPRYKIIEKRQSVAFWCNPISGHATLYWYQQILGQGPKLLIQFQNNGVVDDSQLPKDRFSAERLKGVDSTLKIQPAKLEDSAVYLCASSRLAGNPSYEQYFGPGTRLTVT.

The genes are TRBV4-2 and TRBJ2-4; 7 nucleotides match TRBD2. CDR3 size: 16 residues. The V and J ends lost 0 bases and 10 bases, in that order; junction bases with no gene match: 12. CDR1 is LGHNA, CDR2 YNFKEQ, per germline. The CDR3 here is CASSQDQSAGGRIQYF. The CDR3 bases are TGTGCCAGCAGCCAAGATCAGAGTGCCGGGGGGAGAATTCAGTACTTC.

This clone was seen a single time. The chain uses TRBV6-5 and TRBJ2-1, with D maybe TRBD1 (6 bases). The germline CDR1 and CDR2 sequences are MNHEY and SVGAGI. Trimming took 5 bases from V and 12 from J, leaving 14 bases between them. This CDR3 has 12 amino acids. The CDR3 nucleotides are TGTGCCAGCAGTCCCAGGGGTCGGGGGCAGTTCTTC. Residues: CASSPRGRGQFF.

The CDR3 loop is CASSSWDSEKLFF. DNA for the CDR3: TGTGCCAGCAGCTCCTGGGACAGCGAAAAACTGTTTTTT. The chain uses TRBV7-9 and TRBJ1-4; TRBD1 matches 7 bases. V lost 4 bases to trimming and J lost 8 bases; unmatched junction nucleotides: 4. CDR1 is SEHNR, CDR2 FQNEAQ, per germline (reference sequence). This CDR3 comprises 13 residues. The full variable domain, completed using reference TRBV7-9 and TRBJ1-4, is DTGVSQNPRHKITKRGQNVTFRCDPISEHNRLYWYRQTLGQGPEFLTYFQNEAQLEKSRLLSDRFSAERPKGSFSTLEIQRTEQGDSAMYLCASSSWDSEKLFFGSGTQLSVL.

V usage is TRBV7-9 and J usage is TRBJ1-2; tentatively, D is TRBD1 (6 bases). Germline V CDR1 and CDR2: SEHNR, FQNEAQ (reference sequence). Trimming shortened V by 5 bases and J by 7 bases, and 20 bases separated the two germline ends. The CDR3 runs to 15 residues. The CDR3 loop reads CASSPNFPGVGGYTF. The CDR3 DNA follows: TGTGCCAGCAGCCCCAACTTCCCAGGGGTGGGTGGCTACACCTTC.